This T cell receptor (beta chain) was sequenced during a study of type 1 regulatory T cells. Study information: T-allo10 is an in vitro-generated, Tr1-enriched CD4 T cell product specific for alloantigen.

TCRdb re-derived calls from the reads in MiXCR, one entry per CDR3 protein. The table records over 55,000 distinct CDR3 sequences, about 60% of them present only once. The graft donor-derived T-allo10 cells reportedly recognize host alloantigens, are anergic, and suppress alloantigen-specifically. Germline V CDR1 and CDR2: MNHEY, SVGEGT. After removal of 6 bases from V and 8 bases from J, the junction contained 4 bases not matched to a gene. The CDR3 extends over 12 amino acids. Comments on this clonotype: What it binds is not known.

Material: cultured T cells, either the whole culture or a sorted T cell fraction (not recorded which). Subset denoted: Tr1-enriched cell product generated in vitro against host alloantigens. The clonotype originates from a human donor in good health. The chain couples TRBV6-2 or TRBV6-3 to TRBJ2-1, with 7 bases aligning to TRBD2. The CDR3 reads CASSGGRDEQFF. The CDR3 DNA follows: TGTGCCAGCAGCGGAGGGAGGGATGAGCAGTTCTTC.